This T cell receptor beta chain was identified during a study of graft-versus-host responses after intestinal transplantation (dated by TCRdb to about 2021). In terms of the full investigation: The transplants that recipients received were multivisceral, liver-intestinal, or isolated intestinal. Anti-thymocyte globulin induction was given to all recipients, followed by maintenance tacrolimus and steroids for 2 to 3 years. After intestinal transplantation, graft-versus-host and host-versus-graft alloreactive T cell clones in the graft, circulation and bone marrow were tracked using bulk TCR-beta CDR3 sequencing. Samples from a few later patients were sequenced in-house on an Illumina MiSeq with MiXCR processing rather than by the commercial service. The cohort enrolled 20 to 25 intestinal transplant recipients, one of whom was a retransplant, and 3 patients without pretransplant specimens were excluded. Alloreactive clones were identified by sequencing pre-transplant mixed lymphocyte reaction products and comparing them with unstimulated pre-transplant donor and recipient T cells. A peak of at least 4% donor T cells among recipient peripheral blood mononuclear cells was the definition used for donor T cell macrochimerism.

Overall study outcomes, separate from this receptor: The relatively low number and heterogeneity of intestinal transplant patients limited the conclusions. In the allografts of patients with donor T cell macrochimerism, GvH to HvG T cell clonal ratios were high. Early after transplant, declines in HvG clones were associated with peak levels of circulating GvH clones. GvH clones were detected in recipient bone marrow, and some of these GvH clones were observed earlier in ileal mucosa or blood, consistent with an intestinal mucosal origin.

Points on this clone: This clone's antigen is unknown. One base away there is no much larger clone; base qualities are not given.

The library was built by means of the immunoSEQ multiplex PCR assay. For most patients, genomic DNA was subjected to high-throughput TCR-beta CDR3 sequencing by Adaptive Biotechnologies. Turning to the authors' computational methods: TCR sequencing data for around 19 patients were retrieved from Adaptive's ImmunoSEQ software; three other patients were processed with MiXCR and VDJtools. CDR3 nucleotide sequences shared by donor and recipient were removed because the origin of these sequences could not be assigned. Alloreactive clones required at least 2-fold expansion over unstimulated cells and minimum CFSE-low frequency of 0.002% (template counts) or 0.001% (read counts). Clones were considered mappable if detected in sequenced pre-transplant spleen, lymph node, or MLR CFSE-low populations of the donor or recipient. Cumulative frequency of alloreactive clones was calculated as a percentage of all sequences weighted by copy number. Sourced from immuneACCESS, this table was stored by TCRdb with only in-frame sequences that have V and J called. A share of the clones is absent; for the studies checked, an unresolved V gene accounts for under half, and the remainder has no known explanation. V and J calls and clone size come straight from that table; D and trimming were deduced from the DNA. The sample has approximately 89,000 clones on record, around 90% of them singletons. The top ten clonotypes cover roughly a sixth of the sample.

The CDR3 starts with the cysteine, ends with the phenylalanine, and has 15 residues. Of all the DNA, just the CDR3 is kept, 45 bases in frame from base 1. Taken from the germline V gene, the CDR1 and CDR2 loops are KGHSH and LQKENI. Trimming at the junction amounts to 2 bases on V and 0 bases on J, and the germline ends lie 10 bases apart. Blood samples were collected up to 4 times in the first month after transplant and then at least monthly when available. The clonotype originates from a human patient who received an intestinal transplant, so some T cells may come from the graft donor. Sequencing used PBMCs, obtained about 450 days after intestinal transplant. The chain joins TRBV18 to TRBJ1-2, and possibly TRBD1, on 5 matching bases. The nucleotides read TGTGCCAGCTCACCAGGGGACCGTACTAACTATGGCTACACCTTC. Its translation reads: CASSPGDRTNYGYTF.